This TCR beta chain came from a study of T cells expressing NK-cell markers. TCRdb re-analyzed the 5' RACE reads; it lists each CDR3 protein once, without DNA. The listing records some 140,000 distinct CDR3 sequences. The source material was blood T cells: a sorted CD56 or NKG2C T cell subset, CD4+ or CD8+ T cells, or bulk PBMC T cells (not recorded which). This TCR derives from a woman in her fifties or sixties in good health.

The CDR3 loop reads CASSLIAGSDYEQYF. The chain combines TRBV7-3 with TRBJ2-7; TCRdb calls TRBD2, which cannot be checked without DNA. The CDR3 is made up of 15 amino acids. Looked up from germline, CDR1 is SGHTA and CDR2 is FQGTGA.